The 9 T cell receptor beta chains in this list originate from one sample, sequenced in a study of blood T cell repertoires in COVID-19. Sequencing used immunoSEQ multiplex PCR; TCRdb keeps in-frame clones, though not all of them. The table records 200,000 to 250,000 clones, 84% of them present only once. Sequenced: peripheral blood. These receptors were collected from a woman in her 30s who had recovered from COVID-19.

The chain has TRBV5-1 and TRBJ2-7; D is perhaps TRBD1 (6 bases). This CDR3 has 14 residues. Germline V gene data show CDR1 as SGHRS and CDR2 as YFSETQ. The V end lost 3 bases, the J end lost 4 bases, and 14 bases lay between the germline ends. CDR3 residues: CASSSPRDNYEQYF. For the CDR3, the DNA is TGCGCCAGCAGCTCCCCCCGGGACAATTACGAGCAGTACTTC.

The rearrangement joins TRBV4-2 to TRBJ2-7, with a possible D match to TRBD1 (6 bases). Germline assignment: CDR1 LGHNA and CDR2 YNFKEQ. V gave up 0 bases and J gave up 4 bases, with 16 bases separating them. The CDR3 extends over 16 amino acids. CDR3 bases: TGTGCCAGCAGCCAAGATCAGAGCGCGAGGGGGTACGAGCAGTACTTC. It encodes CASSQDQSARGYEQYF.

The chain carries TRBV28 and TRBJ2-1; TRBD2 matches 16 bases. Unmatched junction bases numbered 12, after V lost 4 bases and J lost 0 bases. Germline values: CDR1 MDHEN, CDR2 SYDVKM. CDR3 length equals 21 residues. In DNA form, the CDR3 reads TGTGCCAGCAGTTCAGAGGGACTAGCGGGAGGGCCTAGGGTCTCCTACAATGAGCAGTTCTTC. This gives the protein CASSSEGLAGGPRVSYNEQFF.

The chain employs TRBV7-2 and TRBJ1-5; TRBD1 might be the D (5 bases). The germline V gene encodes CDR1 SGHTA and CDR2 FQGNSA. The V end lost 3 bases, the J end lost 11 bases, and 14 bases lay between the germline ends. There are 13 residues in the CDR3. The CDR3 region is CASSFRQGGSQHF. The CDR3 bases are TGTGCCAGCAGCTTCCGTCAGGGTGGGTCCCAGCATTTT.

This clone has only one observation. As DNA, the CDR3 is TGTGCCAGCAGCTTAGGGGCAGGGCTACAAGAGACCCAGTACTTC. Translated: CASSLGAGLQETQYF. V gene TRBV7-9 combines with J gene TRBJ2-5; TRBD1 might be the D (5 bases). Germline assignment: CDR1 SEHNR and CDR2 FQNEAQ (reference sequence). The CDR3 loop spans 15 amino acids. Trimming took 1 base from V and 2 from J, leaving 11 bases between them.

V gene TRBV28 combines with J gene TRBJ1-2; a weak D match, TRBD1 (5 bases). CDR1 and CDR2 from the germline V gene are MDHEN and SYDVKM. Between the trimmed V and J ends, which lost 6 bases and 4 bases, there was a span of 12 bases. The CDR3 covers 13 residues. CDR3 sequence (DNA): TGTGCCAGCAGCCCAGGGCCCCTCTATGGCTACACCTTC. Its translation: CASSPGPLYGYTF.

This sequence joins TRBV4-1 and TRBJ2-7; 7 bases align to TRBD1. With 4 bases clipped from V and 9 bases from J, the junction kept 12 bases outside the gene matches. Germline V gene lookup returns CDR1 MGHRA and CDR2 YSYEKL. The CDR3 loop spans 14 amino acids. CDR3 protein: CASSRPGQRVGQYF. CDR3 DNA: TGCGCCAGCAGCCGACCGGGACAGCGCGTCGGGCAGTACTTC.

The CDR3 protein is CAISESNGVSGELFF. The CDR3 region has the DNA TGTGCCATCAGTGAGTCGAACGGGGTCAGCGGGGAGCTGTTTTTT. The chain carries TRBV10-3 and TRBJ2-2; possible D gene TRBD2, 5 bases. V lost 0 bases to trimming and J lost 7 bases, with 12 bases between them. There are 15 residues in the CDR3. The V gene's germline CDR1 is ENHRY and CDR2 SYGVKD.

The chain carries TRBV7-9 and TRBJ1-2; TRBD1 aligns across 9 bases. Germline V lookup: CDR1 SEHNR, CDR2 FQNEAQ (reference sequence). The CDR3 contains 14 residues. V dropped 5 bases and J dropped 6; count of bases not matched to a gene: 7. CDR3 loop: CASSPGQGMNGYTF. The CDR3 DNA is TGTGCCAGCAGCCCCGGACAGGGGATGAATGGCTACACCTTC.